These 6 T cell receptor beta chains were all obtained from the same sample, sequenced in a study of early T cells in non-severe SARS-CoV-2 infection. TCRdb itself ran the 5' RACE reads through MiXCR, one entry per CDR3 protein. The table records tens of thousands of distinct CDR3 sequences, 5.4% of them present only once. This specimen consisted of whole blood, obtained at baseline. Receptors were obtained from an adult who was a healthcare worker with PCR-confirmed SARS-CoV-2 infection or an uninfected control (not recorded which).

This clonotype was seen a handful of times. This chain joins TRBV6-5 and TRBJ2-3; 8 bases align to TRBD1. Germline values: CDR1 MNHEY, CDR2 SVGAGI. V was clipped by 0 bases and J by 2 bases; unmatched bases: 4. This CDR3 has 16 residues. The CDR3 is CASSYSAGGFTDTQYF. CDR3 DNA: TGTGCCAGCAGTTACTCGGCAGGGGGCTTCACAGATACGCAGTATTTT.

This clonotype was seen many times. The CDR3 loop is CASSSTSGPTDTQYF. The DNA for the CDR3 is TGTGCCAGCAGCTCGACTAGCGGACCCACAGATACGCAGTATTTT. The chain couples TRBV7-9 to TRBJ2-3; 9 bases map to TRBD2. The V segment lost 4 bases and the J segment 2 bases; nucleotides outside the gene matches: 4. CDR1 and CDR2 (germline): SEHNR, FQNEAQ (reference sequence). The CDR3 covers 15 residues.

A few counts support this clonotype. The chain combines TRBV6-5 with TRBJ2-7; D might be TRBD1 (5 bases). Germline V lookup: CDR1 MNHEY, CDR2 SVGAGI. The CDR3 contains 14 residues. Trimming cost V 6 bases and J 4 bases, with 16 bases left between them. The CDR3 DNA follows: TGTGCCAGCAGAGAAAACCAGGGCCCTTACGAGCAGTACTTC. Its protein product is CASRENQGPYEQYF.

V usage is TRBV5-1 and J usage is TRBJ2-3; D might be TRBD2 (5 bases). In germline, CDR1 is SGHRS, CDR2 YFSETQ. This CDR3 spans 15 amino acids. Trimming took 4 bases from V and 0 from J, leaving 12 bases between them. DNA of the CDR3: TGCGCCAGCAGCCAAAAGCGGTCTAGCACAGATACGCAGTATTTT. Its translation is CASSQKRSSTDTQYF.

This clonotype was seen a handful of times. The genes are TRBV5-6 and TRBJ1-5, with a possible D match to TRBD1 (5 bases). The germline V and J ends were trimmed by 0 bases and 0 bases, with 13 bases remaining between them. The CDR3 length is 17 residues. The V gene's germline CDR1 is SGHDT and CDR2 YYEEEE. CDR3 DNA: TGTGCCAGCAGCTTGGCGGGGGTTTTGACTAGCAATCAGCCCCAGCATTTT. This codes for CASSLAGVLTSNQPQHF.

This clonotype was picked up many times. The chain combines TRBV7-3 with TRBJ2-1; D is perhaps TRBD1 (6 bases). The CDR3 extends over 14 amino acids. Germline CDR1 SGHTA, CDR2 FQGTGA. V was shortened by 4 bases and J by 7 bases, with 14 bases between the two germline ends. The CDR3, as DNA: TGTGCCAGCAGCTCTTCAGGGGCTGGGAATGAGCAGTTCTTC. It is translated as CASSSSGAGNEQFF.